Below are 21 T cell receptor beta chains sequenced from a single sample in a study of CD8+CD57+ T cells in acquired aplastic anemia. TCR beta VDJ combinations and CDR3 sequences were profiled from genomic DNA. TCRdb re-analysed the reads in MiXCR, keeping a single row per CDR3 protein. This table holds some 120,000 distinct CDR3 sequences, about 50% found once. The sequenced patients had an expansion of CD8+CD57+ cells seen by flow cytometry. The sample taken for sequencing was sorted CD4+, CD8+, or CD8+CD57+ T cells (not recorded which) from PBMCs. All receptors derive from a human donor with aplastic anemia.

V gene TRBV25-1 combines with J gene TRBJ2-7; TRBD2 aligns across 8 bases. The CDR3 extends over 14 amino acids. V shed 4 bases, J shed 3 bases, and the junction held 5 bases outside the gene matches. Germline CDR1 is MGHDK and CDR2 is SYGVNS. CDR3 nucleotide sequence: TGTGCCAGCAGTGGCCCAAGCGGGGGCTACGAGCAGTACTTC. Protein product: CASSGPSGGYEQYF.

This chain links TRBV15 with TRBJ1-4, with D unclear. CDR1 is LNHNV, CDR2 YYDKDF, per germline (reference sequence). The CDR3 has 14 residues. Trimming removed 6 bases at V and 3 bases at J, with 11 bases between. The CDR3: CATSLFGANEKLFF. In DNA form, the CDR3 reads TGTGCCACCAGTTTGTTCGGGGCTAATGAAAAACTGTTTTTT.

The chain links TRBV7-8 to TRBJ2-3, with a possible D match to TRBD2 (5 bases). Between the trimmed V and J ends, which lost 4 bases and 2 bases, there was a span of 10 bases. This CDR3 has 14 residues. Germline values: CDR1 SGHVS, CDR2 FQNEAQ. The DNA of the CDR3 is TGTGCCAGCAGCTCGCCGGGGTCCACAGATACGCAGTATTTT. As protein: CASSSPGSTDTQYF.

Comments on this clonotype: Without the conserved terminal phenylalanine or tryptophan, this CDR3 likely stems from a read error. The chain has TRBV5-6 and TRBJ2-3; 13 bases fit TRBD2. The CDR3 runs 16 residues. Germline V gene lookup returns CDR1 SGHDT and CDR2 YYEEEE. CDR3 amino acids: CAGSLGTSGVTDTQYS. Written as DNA, the CDR3 is TGTGCCGGCAGCTTGGGGACTAGCGGGGTCACAGATACGCAGTATTCT.

The chain couples TRBV20-1 to TRBJ2-7, with 8 bases that match TRBD1. Per the germline V gene, CDR1 is DFQATT and CDR2 is SNEGSKA (reference sequence). The CDR3 consists of 13 residues. V was pared by 4 bases and J by 4 bases, with 6 bases of the junction left unmatched. The CDR3 spells CSATETGEYEQYF. CDR3 nucleotides: TGCAGTGCTACGGAGACAGGGGAATACGAGCAGTACTTC.

J is TRBJ2-3 and V is TRBV5-1, with 7 bases identical to TRBD2. Per germline, CDR1 SGHRS and CDR2 YFSETQ. There are 17 residues in the CDR3. Germline trimming cut 4 bases from V and 0 bases from J; bases unmatched to any gene: 11. The CDR3 DNA is TGCGCCAGCAGCCCAGGTTGGGCGGGAGAGAGCACAGATACGCAGTATTTT. This codes for CASSPGWAGESTDTQYF.

On this clonotype itself: One junction end does not reproduce the germline sequence, and a read error may be involved. The genes are TRBV12-3 or TRBV12-4 and TRBJ2-3; unclear D gene. The CDR3 sequence is 14 residues long. The DNA of the CDR3 is TGTGCTAGCAGACCGGACGACCTTTCAGATACGCAGTATTTT. It specifies CASRPDDLSDTQYF.

The V gene is TRBV2, the J gene TRBJ1-4; D remains unclear. This CDR3 has 12 residues. Per the germline V gene, CDR1 is SNHLY and CDR2 is FYNNEI. V lost 6 bases, J lost 5 bases, and 7 bases lay in between. The DNA of the CDR3 is TGTGCCAGCAGGGGTGCGAATGAAAAACTGTTTTTT. The encoded protein is CASRGANEKLFF. Supplemented by reference TRBV2 and TRBJ1-4, the full variable domain reads EPEVTQTPSHQVTQMGQEVILRCVPISNHLYFYWYRQILGQKVEFLVSFYNNEISEKSEIFDDQFSVERPDGSNFTLKIRSTKLEDSAMYFCASRGANEKLFFGSGTQLSVL.

The chain recombines TRBV6-5 with TRBJ2-2; 9 nucleotides match TRBD1. The CDR3 extends over 15 amino acids. The V and J ends lost 2 bases and 8 bases, in that order; junction bases with no gene match: 6. From germline, CDR1 is MNHEY and CDR2 SVGAGI. The CDR3: CASSYLGTGTGELFF. The CDR3 DNA sequence: TGTGCCAGCAGTTACCTCGGGACAGGGACAGGGGAGCTGTTTTTT.

CDR3 protein: CASGVRMNTEAFF. In DNA form, the CDR3 reads TGTGCCAGCGGTGTCAGGATGAACACTGAAGCTTTCTTT. V usage is TRBV7-3 and J usage is TRBJ1-1, with D hard to call. The CDR3 loop spans 13 amino acids. V lost 8 bases and J lost 0, with 10 bases in between. Germline-derived CDR1 and CDR2 are SGHTA and FQGTGA.

V gene TRBV29-1 combines with J gene TRBJ2-6; 7 bases are shared with TRBD2. Trimming at V came to 3 bases and at J to 0 bases, leaving 5 bases not matched to a gene. The CDR3 runs 16 residues. Germline values: CDR1 SQVTM, CDR2 ANQGSEA. The CDR3 DNA is TGCAGCGTTGAGGTAGCGGGTTACTCTGGGGCCAACGTCCTGACTTTC. Its translation is CSVEVAGYSGANVLTF. The variable domain in full, completed from reference TRBV29-1 and TRBJ2-6, reads SAVISQKPSRDICQRGTSLTIQCQVDSQVTMMFWYRQQPGQSLTLIATANQGSEATYESGFVIDKFPISRPNLTFSTLTVSNMSPEDSSIYLCSVEVAGYSGANVLTFGAGSRLTVL.

The chain uses TRBV20-1 and TRBJ2-5; 7 nucleotides align to TRBD2. The germline V gene has CDR1 DFQATT and CDR2 SNEGSKA (reference sequence). V dropped 0 bases and J dropped 2; count of bases not matched to a gene: 3. The CDR3 has 14 residues. CDR3: CSARESGRQETQYF. The CDR3 DNA reads TGCAGTGCTAGAGAGTCCGGGAGGCAAGAGACCCAGTACTTC.

The chain links TRBV7-8 to TRBJ2-5; D possibly corresponds to TRBD1 (6 bases). This CDR3 region has 13 residues. V lost 8 bases and J lost 5, with 15 bases in between. In germline, CDR1 is SGHVS, CDR2 FQNEAQ. CDR3 DNA sequence: TGTGCCAGCGGGGACAACCTCGGGGAGACCCAGTACTTC. As protein: CASGDNLGETQYF.

This clonotype appeared many times. The rearrangement links TRBV5-6 to TRBJ1-4; 12 nucleotides match TRBD1. From germline, CDR1 is SGHDT and CDR2 YYEEEE. CDR3 size: 14 residues. Losses at the gene ends were 6 bases for V and 13 bases for J; bases not matched to a gene: 10. The chain's CDR3 is CASNVGTGGVGLFF. As DNA, the CDR3 is TGTGCCAGCAACGTAGGGACAGGGGGCGTTGGACTGTTTTTT.

This clonotype was seen at least ten times. V gene TRBV15 combines with J gene TRBJ1-2; unclear D gene. CDR1 LNHNV and CDR2 YYDKDF come from the germline V gene (reference sequence). Trimming shortened V by 5 bases and J by 4 bases, and 14 bases separated the two germline ends. The CDR3 has 14 amino acids. The CDR3 region has the DNA TGTGCCACCAGCGGCTCTCGGATTCTCTATGGCTACACCTTC. Translation: CATSGSRILYGYTF.

This clonotype has more than one count but fewer than ten. The genes are TRBV15 and TRBJ2-5, with D unresolved. V was pared by 0 bases and J by 1 base, with 18 bases between. Germline V gene data show CDR1 as LNHNV and CDR2 as YYDKDF (reference sequence). The CDR3 is 18 amino acids. The CDR3 sequence: CATSRDRANQRSQETQYF. CDR3 DNA: TGTGCCACCAGCAGAGATCGGGCCAACCAAAGGTCCCAAGAGACCCAGTACTTC.

The chain combines TRBV7-9 with TRBJ1-6, with unresolved D. The CDR3 length is 13 residues. V dropped 6 bases and J dropped 7 bases, with 10 bases sitting between them. Germline CDR1 SEHNR, CDR2 FQNEAQ (reference sequence). The CDR3 reads CASREVSNSPLHF. For the CDR3, the DNA is TGTGCCAGCAGGGAGGTCTCGAATTCACCCCTCCACTTT.

The CDR3 sequence: CASFPGLVGEQFF. The CDR3, as DNA: TGCGCCAGCTTTCCGGGACTAGTGGGTGAGCAGTTCTTC. This sequence joins TRBV10-2 and TRBJ2-1, with 8 bases identical to TRBD2. V lost 8 bases and J lost 9; bases outside the gene matches: 9. Germline CDR1 is WSHSY and CDR2 is SAAADI. The CDR3 spans 13 residues.

The V and J genes are TRBV7-2 and TRBJ2-7; TRBD2 aligns across 7 bases. The V gene end was trimmed by 1 base and the J gene end by 3 bases; junction bases not matched to a gene: 3. The CDR3 runs 14 residues. In germline, CDR1 is SGHTA, CDR2 FQGNSA. The CDR3 is CASSLGGGGYEQYF. CDR3 bases: TGTGCCAGCAGCTTAGGTGGCGGGGGCTACGAGCAGTACTTC.

This clonotype occurred many times. The chain combines TRBV6-5 with TRBJ2-2, with D possibly matching TRBD2 (6 bases). Germline CDR1 is MNHEY and CDR2 is SVGAGI. This CDR3 is 14 amino acids long. Deletions cut 0 bases from V and 6 bases from J, with 8 bases between. The CDR3 bases are TGTGCCAGCAGTTACTCGTCGGGGGCCGGGGAGCTGTTTTTT. This translates into CASSYSSGAGELFF.

This clonotype was picked up many times. The chain carries TRBV5-8 and TRBJ1-1, with D tentatively TRBD1 (6 bases). CDR3 length: 13 amino acids. V was trimmed by 5 bases and J by 9 bases, leaving 17 bases between them. Germline V gene sequence: CDR1 SGHTS, CDR2 YDEGEE. The DNA of the CDR3 is TGTGCCAGCAGTTATAAACAGGGTTTTCAAGCTTTCTTT. Encoded protein: CASSYKQGFQAFF.